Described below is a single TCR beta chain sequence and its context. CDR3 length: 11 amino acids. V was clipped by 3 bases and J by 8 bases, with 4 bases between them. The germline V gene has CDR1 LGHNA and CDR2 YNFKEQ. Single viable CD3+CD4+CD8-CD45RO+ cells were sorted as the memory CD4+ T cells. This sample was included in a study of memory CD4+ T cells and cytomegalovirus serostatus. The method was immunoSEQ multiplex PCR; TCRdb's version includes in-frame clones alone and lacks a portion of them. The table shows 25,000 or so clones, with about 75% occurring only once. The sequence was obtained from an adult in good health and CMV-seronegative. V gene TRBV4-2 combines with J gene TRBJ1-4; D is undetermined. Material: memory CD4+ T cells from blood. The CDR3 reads CASSHGEKLFF. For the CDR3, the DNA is TGTGCCAGCAGCCATGGAGAAAAACTGTTTTTT.